This T cell receptor beta chain came from a study of graft-versus-host responses after intestinal transplantation. Looking at the study overall: As for transplant type, recipients had multivisceral, liver-intestinal, or isolated intestinal grafts. Study-wide points: HvG clone declines early post-transplant were associated with peak circulating GvH levels. Recipient marrow harbored GvH clones, some of which surfaced first in ileum or blood.

The repertoire was sequenced with immunoSEQ multiplex PCR; TCRdb's copy has only in-frame clones and lacks some. The data show 100,000 to 120,000 clones, roughly 93% seen once. The CDR3 sequence is 12 residues long. From germline, CDR1 is MNHEY and CDR2 SVGAGI. V lost 0 bases, J lost 4 bases, and 1 base lay in between. Notes on this clone: The antigen is not known.

The TCR was taken from a human donor who received an intestinal transplant. This chain uses TRBV6-5 with TRBJ2-1; unclear D gene. Material: unstimulated CD8+ T cells sorted from spleen or lymph node cells, obtained before intestinal transplant. In DNA form, the CDR3 reads TGTGCCAGCAGTTACTCGTACAATGAGCAGTTCTTC. This encodes CASSYSYNEQFF.